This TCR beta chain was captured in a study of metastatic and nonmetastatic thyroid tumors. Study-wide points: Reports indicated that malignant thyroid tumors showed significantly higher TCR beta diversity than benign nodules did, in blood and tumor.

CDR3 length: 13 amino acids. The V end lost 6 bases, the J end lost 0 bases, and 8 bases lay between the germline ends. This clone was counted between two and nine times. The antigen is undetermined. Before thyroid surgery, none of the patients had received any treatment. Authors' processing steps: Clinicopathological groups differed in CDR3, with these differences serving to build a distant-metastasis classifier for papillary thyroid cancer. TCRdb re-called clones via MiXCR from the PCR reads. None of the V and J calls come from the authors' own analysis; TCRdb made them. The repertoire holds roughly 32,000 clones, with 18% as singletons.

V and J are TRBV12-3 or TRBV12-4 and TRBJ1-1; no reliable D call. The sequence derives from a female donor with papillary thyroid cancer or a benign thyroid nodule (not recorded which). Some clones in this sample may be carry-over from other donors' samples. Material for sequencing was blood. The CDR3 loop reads CASSQAMNTEAFF. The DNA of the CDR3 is TGTGCCAGCAGCCAGGCTATGAACACTGAAGCTTTCTTT.